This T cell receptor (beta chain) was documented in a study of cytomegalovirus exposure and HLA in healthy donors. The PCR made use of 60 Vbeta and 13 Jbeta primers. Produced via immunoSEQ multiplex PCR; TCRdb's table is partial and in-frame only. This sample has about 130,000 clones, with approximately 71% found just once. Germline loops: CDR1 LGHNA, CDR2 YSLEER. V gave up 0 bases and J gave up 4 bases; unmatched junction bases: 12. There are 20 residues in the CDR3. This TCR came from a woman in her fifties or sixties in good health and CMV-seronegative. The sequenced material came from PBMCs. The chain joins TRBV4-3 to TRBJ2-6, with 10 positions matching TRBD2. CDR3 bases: TGCGCCAGCAGCCAAGATCTGGTAGCGGGAGGATTTGTCGGGGCCAACGTCCTGACTTTC. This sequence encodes CASSQDLVAGGFVGANVLTF.